These 16 T cell receptor beta chains share one sample of origin, sequenced in a study of shared clonotypes between healthy human individuals. It was CD45RO-negative cells, positively selected for CCR7, that made up naive CD8 cells, with terminally differentiated effector memory CD45RA+ cells excluded. Repertoires were generated with immunoSEQ multiplex PCR, while TCRdb's copy carries only in-frame clones and drops some. The sample records approximately 600,000 clones, 85% to 95% being singletons. Source material: naive CD8+ T cells sorted from blood. Receptors originate from a woman aged 25 to 39 in good health.

The chain recombines TRBV9 with TRBJ2-1; 7 nucleotides line up with TRBD2. Germline-derived CDR1 and CDR2 are SGDLS and YYNGEE. Losses at the gene ends were 2 bases for V and 7 bases for J; bases not matched to a gene: 21. The CDR3 has 19 residues. CDR3 amino acids: CASSVRGETSWMYGNEQFF. CDR3 nucleotide sequence: TGTGCCAGCAGCGTTCGCGGCGAGACTAGCTGGATGTATGGGAATGAGCAGTTCTTC.

This chain links TRBV11-2 with TRBJ2-3; TRBD1 matches at 9 bases. With V trimmed by 5 bases and J by 5 bases, 8 bases remained unmatched. The CDR3 runs to 15 residues. In germline, CDR1 is SGHAT, CDR2 FQNNGV. This CDR3 reads CASSPWTGAGDTQYF. The CDR3 DNA reads TGTGCCAGCAGCCCCTGGACAGGGGCGGGAGATACGCAGTATTTT.

The chain employs TRBV6-1 and TRBJ2-1; 7 bases are a match to TRBD1. Germline V gene sequence: CDR1 MNHNS, CDR2 SASEGT. V shed 3 bases, J shed 6 bases, and the junction held 14 bases outside the gene matches. This CDR3 region has 17 residues. The CDR3 here is CASSEGRGLGFPNEQFF. The CDR3 DNA reads TGTGCCAGCAGTGAGGGTAGGGGGCTTGGGTTCCCCAATGAGCAGTTCTTC.

The CDR3 region is CASTLTGELSEQYF. The DNA of the CDR3 is TGTGCCAGCACCCTGACAGGGGAGTTGAGCGAGCAGTACTTC. The V call is TRBV2, the J call TRBJ2-7; 8 bases align to TRBD1. V dropped 7 bases and J dropped 6; count of bases not matched to a gene: 11. CDR1 is SNHLY and CDR2 is FYNNEI in the germline V gene. This CDR3 is 14 amino acids long.

The V gene is TRBV11-1, the J gene TRBJ2-5; D unclear. The germline V gene has CDR1 SGHAT and CDR2 FQDESV (reference sequence). Trimming cost V 3 bases and J 2 bases, with 4 bases left between them. The CDR3 sequence is 12 residues long. This CDR3 is CASSFRQETQYF. The CDR3 DNA reads as TGTGCCAGCAGCTTCAGACAAGAGACCCAGTACTTC.

The J gene is TRBJ2-1, the V gene TRBV5-6, with D unclear. This CDR3 has 12 amino acids. Trimming took 0 bases from V and 8 from J, leaving 6 bases between them. Germline loops: CDR1 SGHDT, CDR2 YYEEEE. CDR3 amino acids: CASSLGTYEQFF. CDR3 nucleotide sequence: TGTGCCAGCAGCTTGGGTACCTATGAGCAGTTCTTC.

The chain carries TRBV10-2 and TRBJ2-7; 10 nucleotides match TRBD2. The V segment lost 3 bases and the J segment 3 bases; nucleotides outside the gene matches: 5. Germline loops: CDR1 WSHSY, CDR2 SAAADI. There are 15 residues in the CDR3. The CDR3 region is CASSEASGSIYEQYF. CDR3 DNA: TGCGCCAGCAGTGAAGCTAGCGGGAGTATCTACGAGCAGTACTTC.

As for this clone: This sample includes further DNA sequences coding for the same CDR3. The genes are TRBV6-5 and TRBJ2-7; no clear D. Between the trimmed V and J ends, which lost 0 bases and 5 bases, there was a span of 2 bases. The CDR3 consists of 11 residues. The germline V gene has CDR1 MNHEY and CDR2 SVGAGI. DNA for the CDR3: TGTGCCAGCAGTTACTCGAACGAGCAGTACTTC. This gives the protein CASSYSNEQYF.

V is TRBV9 and J is TRBJ1-1, with 7 bases that match TRBD1. V gave up 4 bases and J gave up 1 base; unmatched junction bases: 4. This CDR3 region has 14 residues. CDR1 and CDR2 (germline): SGDLS, YYNGEE. The CDR3 DNA reads TGTGCCAGCAGCTCGTCAGGGGGGAACACTGAAGCTTTCTTT. This sequence encodes CASSSSGGNTEAFF.

As regards this clone: Other nucleotide sequences from this sample produce the same CDR3. The chain recombines TRBV29-1 with TRBJ2-7, with D possibly TRBD1 on 6 matching bases. Germline V lookup: CDR1 SQVTM, CDR2 ANQGSEA. V shed 4 bases and J shed 4 bases, with 11 bases lying between them. This CDR3 region has 12 residues. CDR3 sequence: CSVGETGYEQYF. In DNA, the CDR3 is TGCAGCGTTGGGGAAACAGGGTACGAGCAGTACTTC.

J is TRBJ2-5 and V is TRBV13, with 9 bases lining up with TRBD2. The J call may be wrong; the DNA end is better matched by TRBJ2-7. The CDR3 runs 17 residues. The germline V gene encodes CDR1 PRHDT and CDR2 FYEKMQ (reference sequence). The CDR3 reads CASSSTGGSGSPHEQYF. CDR3 coding DNA: TGTGCCAGCAGCTCCACCGGGGGTAGCGGGAGCCCCCACGAGCAGTACTTC.

The chain is built from TRBV30 and TRBJ1-1, with 10 bases lining up with TRBD1. The CDR3 is 13 residues long. J lost 11 bases, V lost 0 bases, and 6 bases had no gene match. The germline V gene encodes CDR1 GTSNPN and CDR2 SVGIG (reference sequence). CDR3 sequence reads: CAWSVGQGLFAFF. The CDR3 DNA is TGTGCCTGGAGTGTGGGACAGGGGTTATTTGCTTTCTTT.

A word on this clone: A much larger clone differs from this one at a single base, so this may be a read error. The same CDR3 is also encoded by other DNA sequences in this sample. CDR3 amino acids: CASSSTYEQYF. CDR3 nucleotides: TGTGCCAGCAGCTCCACCTACGAGCAGTACTTC. The chain uses TRBV5-4 and TRBJ2-7, with unresolved D. The CDR3 length is 11 residues. Germline-derived CDR1 and CDR2 are SGHNT and YYREEE (reference sequence). V was shortened by 3 bases and J by 2 bases, with 3 bases between the two germline ends.

The chain uses TRBV21-1 and TRBJ2-7; the table assigns TRBD2, which was not confirmed against the DNA. TRBV21-1 is assigned pseudogene status. The CDR3 totals 17 residues. This CDR3 is CASSKGAGIPSSYEQYF. The DNA for the CDR3 is TGTGCCAGCAGCAAAGGCGCGGGAATCCCCTCCTCCTACGAGCAGTACTTC.

This clone was recorded only once. This chain connects TRBV2 to TRBJ2-7, with 8 nucleotides matching TRBD2. The CDR3 runs 15 residues. Germline V CDR1 and CDR2: SNHLY, FYNNEI. The V and J ends lost 5 bases and 4 bases, in that order; junction bases with no gene match: 10. The CDR3 sequence is CASSKPGLVLYEQYF. The CDR3, as DNA: TGTGCCAGCAGTAAACCGGGACTAGTCCTTTACGAGCAGTACTTC.

V and J are TRBV7-9 and TRBJ2-7; weak D call: TRBD2 (6 bases). This CDR3 has 17 residues. V gave up 1 base and J gave up 7 bases, with 23 bases separating them. Germline V gene data show CDR1 as SEHNR and CDR2 as FQNEAQ (reference sequence). The CDR3 region has the DNA TGTGCCAGCAGCTTAGGGGGCCCCATGACGGCCGCGGGGGAGCAGTACTTC. Amino acid sequence: CASSLGGPMTAAGEQYF.